Listed below are T cell receptor beta chains from one sample, sequenced in a study of blood T cell repertoires in COVID-19. Clones were sequenced by immunoSEQ multiplex PCR, and TCRdb holds only the in-frame ones, with some missing. Found here are around 31,000 clones, about nine tenths of them singletons; the top ten hold roughly 3.8%. Source material: peripheral blood. The receptors come from a man in his sixties with acute or convalescent COVID-19. CDR3s include the opening cysteine and the closing phenylalanine or tryptophan. Each record gives: D gene, J gene, V gene, clone size, CDR3 protein, CDR3 DNA. A D gene is named only where the DNA matches it firmly. Only part of the rows carry a size: once, few, many, or a class if the clone is expanded.

d_gene: TRBD1
j_gene: TRBJ2-2
v_gene: TRBV27
abundance: NA
CDR3aa: CASSLNSGGRGELFF
CDR3nt: TGTGCCAGCAGCCTAAATTCAGGGGGTAGAGGGGAGCTGTTTTTT

d_gene: NA
j_gene: TRBJ1-3
v_gene: TRBV14
abundance: NA
CDR3aa: CASSQGGTAYSGNTIYF
CDR3nt: TGTGCCAGCAGCCAAGGCGGGACCGCATACTCTGGAAACACCATATATTTT

d_gene: NA
j_gene: TRBJ2-1
v_gene: TRBV20-1
abundance: NA
CDR3aa: CSADSYNEQFF
CDR3nt: TGCAGTGCAGACAGCTACAATGAGCAGTTCTTC

d_gene: NA
j_gene: TRBJ1-4
v_gene: TRBV27
abundance: NA
CDR3aa: CASSPGRQVVEKLFF
CDR3nt: TGTGCCAGCAGCCCAGGGCGGCAGGTTGTGGAAAAACTGTTTTTT

d_gene: NA
j_gene: TRBJ2-3
v_gene: TRBV6-6
abundance: NA
CDR3aa: CASSYGGYTDTQYF
CDR3nt: TGTGCCAGCAGTTATGGGGGGTACACAGATACGCAGTATTTT

d_gene: NA
j_gene: TRBJ1-1
v_gene: TRBV5-1
abundance: NA
CDR3aa: CASSLGQPNTEAFF
CDR3nt: TGCGCCAGCAGCTTGGGGCAACCGAACACTGAAGCTTTCTTT

d_gene: TRBD2
j_gene: TRBJ2-1
v_gene: TRBV7-9
abundance: NA
CDR3aa: CASSFGGGRFEQFF
CDR3nt: TGTGCCAGCAGCTTTGGGGGCGGGAGGTTTGAGCAGTTCTTC

d_gene: NA
j_gene: TRBJ2-3
v_gene: TRBV23-1
abundance: NA
CDR3aa: CASSQSQRASTDTQYF
CDR3nt: TGCGCCAGCAGTCAATCCCAGCGGGCTAGCACAGATACGCAGTATTTT

d_gene: NA
j_gene: TRBJ2-5
v_gene: TRBV7-9
abundance: once
CDR3aa: CASSLTRDTKETQYF
CDR3nt: TGTGCCAGCAGCTTAACCCGGGACACCAAAGAGACCCAGTACTTC

d_gene: TRBD1
j_gene: TRBJ2-5
v_gene: TRBV28
abundance: NA
CDR3aa: CASSLGGQGSETQYF
CDR3nt: TGTGCCAGCAGCCTGGGGGGACAGGGATCCGAGACCCAGTACTTC

d_gene: NA
j_gene: TRBJ1-2
v_gene: TRBV28
abundance: once
CDR3aa: CASSLSAATGTNYGYTF
CDR3nt: TGTGCCAGCAGTTTATCGGCGGCAACAGGGACTAACTATGGCTACACCTTC

d_gene: NA
j_gene: TRBJ1-5
v_gene: TRBV6-1
abundance: NA
CDR3aa: CASSETGNQPQHF
CDR3nt: TGTGCCAGCAGTGAAACAGGCAATCAGCCCCAGCATTTT

d_gene: TRBD1
j_gene: TRBJ2-2
v_gene: TRBV7-2
abundance: NA
CDR3aa: CASSSDRVTGELFF
CDR3nt: TGTGCCAGCAGCTCGGACAGGGTCACCGGGGAGCTGTTTTTT

d_gene: TRBD2
j_gene: TRBJ2-6
v_gene: TRBV9
abundance: NA
CDR3aa: CASSPRGGPSGANVLTF
CDR3nt: TGTGCCAGCAGCCCCCGGGGGGGACCTTCTGGGGCCAACGTCCTGACTTTC

d_gene: TRBD2
j_gene: TRBJ2-5
v_gene: TRBV3-1/TRBV3-2
abundance: NA
CDR3aa: CASSQSLAVQETQYF
CDR3nt: TGTGCCAGCAGCCAGTCTCTAGCGGTACAAGAGACCCAGTACTTC

d_gene: NA
j_gene: TRBJ2-3
v_gene: TRBV27
abundance: NA
CDR3aa: CASSLSTWDTSTDTQYF
CDR3nt: TGTGCCAGCAGTTTATCGACCTGGGACACCAGCACAGATACGCAGTATTTT

d_gene: TRBD1
j_gene: TRBJ2-3
v_gene: TRBV5-4
abundance: once
CDR3aa: CASSLDGRQGPTDTQYF
CDR3nt: TGTGCCAGCAGCTTGGATGGGAGACAGGGGCCCACAGATACGCAGTATTTT

d_gene: TRBD1
j_gene: TRBJ1-4
v_gene: TRBV7-2
abundance: NA
CDR3aa: CASSLDSGTANEKLFF
CDR3nt: TGTGCCAGCAGCTTAGATTCCGGGACAGCTAATGAAAAACTGTTTTTT

d_gene: NA
j_gene: TRBJ1-2
v_gene: TRBV11-2
abundance: NA
CDR3aa: CASSTQGTSGGYTF
CDR3nt: TGTGCCAGCAGCACGCAGGGGACCTCTGGCGGCTACACCTTC

d_gene: NA
j_gene: TRBJ1-2
v_gene: TRBV4-1
abundance: NA
CDR3aa: CASSQVLAYGYTF
CDR3nt: TGCGCCAGCAGCCAAGTTTTAGCCTATGGCTACACCTTC

d_gene: TRBD1
j_gene: TRBJ2-2
v_gene: TRBV2
abundance: NA
CDR3aa: CASSGQGRNTGELFF
CDR3nt: TGTGCCAGCAGTGGACAGGGGCGAAACACCGGGGAGCTGTTTTTT

d_gene: NA
j_gene: TRBJ2-1
v_gene: TRBV5-1
abundance: NA
CDR3aa: CASSLVLGSNEQFF
CDR3nt: TGCGCCAGCAGCTTAGTCCTGGGCTCCAATGAGCAGTTCTTC

d_gene: NA
j_gene: TRBJ2-4
v_gene: TRBV19
abundance: NA
CDR3aa: CASSTGDIWSKNIQYF
CDR3nt: TGTGCCAGTAGTACCGGGGACATCTGGTCCAAAAACATTCAGTACTTC

d_gene: TRBD1
j_gene: TRBJ2-3
v_gene: TRBV5-8
abundance: NA
CDR3aa: CASSVGTDNTDTQYF
CDR3nt: TGTGCCAGCAGCGTCGGGACAGACAACACAGATACGCAGTATTTT

d_gene: TRBD2
j_gene: TRBJ2-3
v_gene: TRBV19
abundance: NA
CDR3aa: CASNPGGPRDTQYF
CDR3nt: TGTGCCAGTAACCCGGGAGGGCCAAGAGATACGCAGTATTTT

d_gene: NA
j_gene: TRBJ2-2
v_gene: TRBV19
abundance: NA
CDR3aa: CASSSGHNTGELFF
CDR3nt: TGTGCCAGTAGTAGTGGACATAACACCGGGGAGCTGTTTTTT

d_gene: NA
j_gene: TRBJ1-4
v_gene: TRBV25-1
abundance: NA
CDR3aa: CASSEGAGANEKLFF
CDR3nt: TGTGCCAGCAGTGAGGGAGCCGGGGCTAATGAAAAACTGTTTTTT

d_gene: TRBD2
j_gene: TRBJ2-1
v_gene: TRBV10-2
abundance: NA
CDR3aa: CASKLAGNNEQLF
CDR3nt: TGCGCCAGCAAATTAGCGGGTAACAATGAGCAGCTCTTC

d_gene: TRBD1
j_gene: TRBJ1-6
v_gene: TRBV19
abundance: NA
CDR3aa: CASSISPPRIGQEYNSPLHF
CDR3nt: TGTGCCAGTAGTATAAGTCCGCCGAGAATTGGACAGGAATATAATTCACCCCTCCACTTT

d_gene: TRBD2
j_gene: TRBJ2-7
v_gene: TRBV5-4
abundance: once
CDR3aa: CASSVGLAGGPYEQYF
CDR3nt: TGTGCCAGCAGCGTCGGACTAGCGGGAGGGCCCTACGAGCAGTACTTC

d_gene: NA
j_gene: TRBJ2-1
v_gene: TRBV24-1
abundance: NA
CDR3aa: CATSEGRQFNEQFF
CDR3nt: TGTGCCACCAGTGAGGGGCGACAGTTCAATGAGCAGTTCTTC

d_gene: NA
j_gene: TRBJ1-5
v_gene: TRBV7-2
abundance: NA
CDR3aa: CASSLGGRGSNQPQHF
CDR3nt: TGTGCCAGCAGCTTAGGAGGAAGGGGTAGCAATCAGCCCCAGCATTTT

d_gene: NA
j_gene: TRBJ1-1
v_gene: TRBV5-4
abundance: NA
CDR3aa: CASSFSAEIAFF
CDR3nt: TGTGCCAGCAGCTTTTCGGCGGAGATAGCTTTCTTT

d_gene: TRBD2
j_gene: TRBJ2-7
v_gene: TRBV19
abundance: NA
CDR3aa: CASSIRLAGVYEQYF
CDR3nt: TGTGCCAGTAGTATAAGACTAGCGGGAGTGTACGAGCAGTACTTC

d_gene: NA
j_gene: TRBJ2-7
v_gene: TRBV7-2
abundance: NA
CDR3aa: CASSLTPPGLGYEQYF
CDR3nt: TGTGCCAGCAGCTTGACGCCACCAGGGCTTGGCTACGAGCAGTACTTC

d_gene: TRBD2
j_gene: TRBJ2-5
v_gene: TRBV10-2
abundance: NA
CDR3aa: CASSESGGGPLQETQYF
CDR3nt: TGCGCCAGCAGTGAGTCGGGGGGAGGGCCTTTACAAGAGACCCAGTACTTC

d_gene: NA
j_gene: TRBJ1-5
v_gene: TRBV15
abundance: NA
CDR3aa: CATSKDPPGGYSNQPQHF
CDR3nt: TGTGCCACCAGCAAAGACCCCCCAGGTGGGTATAGCAATCAGCCCCAGCATTTT

d_gene: NA
j_gene: TRBJ2-5
v_gene: TRBV25-1
abundance: NA
CDR3aa: CASKRTALGAQYF
CDR3nt: TGTGCCAGCAAGCGGACAGCGTTGGGGGCCCAGTACTTC

d_gene: NA
j_gene: TRBJ1-4
v_gene: TRBV12-3/TRBV12-4
abundance: NA
CDR3aa: CASSAPGDEKLFF
CDR3nt: TGTGCCAGCAGTGCCCCAGGGGACGAAAAACTGTTTTTT

d_gene: NA
j_gene: TRBJ1-1
v_gene: TRBV6-6
abundance: NA
CDR3aa: CASSYYDSTEAFF
CDR3nt: TGTGCCAGCAGTTACTACGACAGCACTGAAGCTTTCTTT

d_gene: NA
j_gene: TRBJ2-7
v_gene: TRBV27
abundance: NA
CDR3aa: CASCPQGAYEQYF
CDR3nt: TGTGCCAGCTGTCCCCAGGGTGCCTACGAGCAGTACTTC

d_gene: TRBD1
j_gene: TRBJ2-7
v_gene: TRBV5-6
abundance: NA
CDR3aa: CASSSTGGQGTHEQYF
CDR3nt: TGTGCCAGCAGCTCAACCGGTGGACAGGGTACCCACGAGCAGTACTTC

d_gene: TRBD2
j_gene: TRBJ2-5
v_gene: TRBV29-1
abundance: NA
CDR3aa: CSVASGSPETQYF
CDR3nt: TGCAGCGTTGCTAGCGGGAGTCCGGAGACCCAGTACTTC

d_gene: TRBD1
j_gene: TRBJ2-2
v_gene: TRBV18
abundance: once
CDR3aa: CASSPDRGTGELFF
CDR3nt: TGTGCCAGCTCACCGGACAGGGGCACCGGGGAGCTGTTTTTT

d_gene: NA
j_gene: TRBJ2-1
v_gene: TRBV7-3
abundance: NA
CDR3aa: CASSLMGGQNNEQFF
CDR3nt: TGTGCCAGCAGCTTAATGGGGGGGCAGAACAATGAGCAGTTCTTC